This T cell receptor (beta chain) came from a study of T cells in Graves' hyperthyroidism and ophthalmopathy. Findings and caveats of the study: A model of 13 V-J features distinguished ophthalmopathy from stable hyperthyroidism.

About this clonotype itself: Its antigen is currently unknown.

Absence of ophthalmopathy progression within 18 months defined stable Graves' hyperthyroidism. The CDR3 runs 16 residues. Trimming left V 2 bases short and J 0 bases short, with 8 bases between. CDR1 is LGHNA and CDR2 is YSLEER in the germline V gene. TCR beta CDR3 region amplification was performed from RNA transcripts. During a first-round RT-PCR of the TCR CDR3, the HTBI primer set was used. One entry per CDR3 protein results from TCRdb running MiXCR on the multiplex PCR reads. The sample yields about 210,000 distinct CDR3 sequences, around 20% seen once. The sequencing input was blood. This TCR derives from a man between 35 and 55 years old with Graves' hyperthyroidism. The chain carries TRBV4-3 and TRBJ2-6; no firm D call. CDR3 DNA sequence: TGCGCCAGCAGCCAAACTCGGCCCTCTGGGGCCAACGTCCTGACTTTC. Protein sequence: CASSQTRPSGANVLTF.